A single sample gave rise to the 32 T cell receptor beta chains below, sequenced in a study of blood T cell repertoires in COVID-19. Libraries were prepared by immunoSEQ multiplex PCR; TCRdb keeps only in-frame clonotypes and omits some of them. The data hold some 160,000 clones, with around 92% observed a single time. The source material was peripheral blood. The receptors derive from a man aged 55 to 70 with acute or convalescent COVID-19.

The chain employs TRBV12-3 or TRBV12-4 and TRBJ1-1; 8 bases agree with TRBD1. Losses at the gene ends were 5 bases for V and 13 bases for J; bases not matched to a gene: 6. The CDR3 is 11 residues long. Here the CDR3 DNA reads TGTGCCAGCAGTAACCGGGACAGGAGTTTCTTT. It is translated as CASSNRDRSFF.

This rearrangement joins TRBV20-1 to TRBJ2-2; D is unresolved. CDR1 and CDR2 from the germline V gene are DFQATT and SNEGSKA (reference sequence). V lost 5 bases and J 10 bases, leaving 11 bases between the germline ends. The CDR3 contains 11 residues. As DNA, the CDR3 is TGCAGTGCTCAGACTGCCGTGGAGCTGTTTTTT. This codes for CSAQTAVELFF.

This clone showed up just once. The V call is TRBV18, the J call TRBJ2-7; TRBD1 agrees at 10 bases. The CDR3 totals 14 residues. The V and J ends lost 4 bases and 1 base, in that order; junction bases with no gene match: 1. Germline V lookup: CDR1 KGHSH, CDR2 LQKENI. The CDR3 protein is CASSRGQGSYEQYF. The CDR3 region has the DNA TGTGCCAGCTCACGGGGACAGGGGTCCTACGAGCAGTACTTC.

In regard to this clone: This CDR3 is also generated by other DNA sequences in the sample. The chain has TRBV5-1 and TRBJ2-3; 11 nucleotides agree with TRBD1. The CDR3 is 15 amino acids. The ends lost 3 bases at V and 3 bases at J; junction bases unmatched: 3. The germline gives CDR1 SGHRS, CDR2 YFSETQ. The CDR3 region has the DNA TGCGCCAGCAGCTCGGGACAGGGGGGGACAGATACGCAGTATTTT. Protein product: CASSSGQGGTDTQYF. Together with reference TRBV5-1 and TRBJ2-3, the CDR3 gives the full variable domain: KAGVTQTPRYLIKTRGQQVTLSCSPISGHRSVSWYQQTPGQGLQFLFEYFSETQRNKGNFPGRFSGRQFSNSRSEMNVSTLELGDSALYLCASSSGQGGTDTQYFGPGTRLTVL.

The count of this clone is one. This chain connects TRBV7-6 to TRBJ2-1; TRBD2 aligns across 7 bases. The germline gives CDR1 SGHVS, CDR2 FNYEAQ. This CDR3 has 15 residues. With V trimmed by 0 bases and J by 3 bases, 2 bases remained unmatched. CDR3 nucleotides: TGTGCCAGCAGCTTAGCGGGGGGGAACTACAATGAGCAGTTCTTC. It codes for CASSLAGGNYNEQFF.

The chain is built from TRBV5-1 and TRBJ2-1; 12 bases align to TRBD1. J was trimmed by 2 bases and V by 4 bases; bases with no gene match: 4. The CDR3 is made up of 16 amino acids. The germline V gene has CDR1 SGHRS and CDR2 YFSETQ. The CDR3 nucleotides are TGCGCCAGCAGCCCCGGGACAGGGGGCCCCTACAATGAGCAGTTCTTC. This gives the protein CASSPGTGGPYNEQFF.

On this clone: A junction boundary mismatches the germline segment, possibly from a read error. The chain uses TRBV11-2 and TRBJ2-7; 7 positions match TRBD2. The CDR3 contains 17 residues. In germline, CDR1 is SGHAT, CDR2 FQNNGV. The chain's CDR3 is CASRFARGEGASYEQYF. CDR3 nucleotides: TGTGCCAGCCGCTTTGCTCGGGGGGAGGGCGCCTCCTACGAGCAGTACTTC. Together with reference TRBV11-2 and TRBJ2-7, the CDR3 gives the full variable domain: EAGVAQSPRYKIIEKRQSVAFWCNPISGHATLYWYQQILGQGPKLLIQFQNNGVVDDSQLPKDRFSAERLKGVDSTLKIQPAKLEDSAVYLCASRFARGEGASYEQYFGPGTRLTVT.

The chain is built from TRBV12-3 or TRBV12-4 and TRBJ2-5, with D possibly being TRBD1 (6 bases). The CDR3 has 11 amino acids. V shed 8 bases and J shed 4 bases, with 8 bases lying between them. CDR3 in amino acids: CASQGGETQYF. CDR3 nucleotides: TGTGCCAGCCAAGGGGGAGAGACCCAGTACTTC.

The chain recombines TRBV10-3 with TRBJ2-1, with 8 bases identical to TRBD1. The CDR3 extends over 16 amino acids. The germline V gene has CDR1 ENHRY and CDR2 SYGVKD. The V and J ends lost 0 bases and 6 bases, in that order; junction bases with no gene match: 7. For the CDR3, the DNA is TGTGCCATCAGTGAGTCGACAGGGGAATTTGGCAATGAGCAGTTCTTC. Protein: CAISESTGEFGNEQFF.

The V and J genes are TRBV20-1 and TRBJ1-4, with no clear D. The CDR3 runs 16 residues. Germline lookup yields CDR1 DFQATT and CDR2 SNEGSKA (reference sequence). The V gene lost 3 bases and the J gene lost 8 bases, with 22 bases spanning the gap. The CDR3 coding sequence is TGCAGTGCTAGTCGGGCGGATGGCATGGACTACGAAAAACTGTTTTTT. It yields the protein CSASRADGMDYEKLFF.

This sequence joins TRBV4-1 and TRBJ2-1; D is perhaps TRBD1 (5 bases). Germline lookup yields CDR1 MGHRA and CDR2 YSYEKL. The V and J ends lost 0 bases and 12 bases respectively, with 15 bases between them. This CDR3 spans 14 amino acids. In DNA form, the CDR3 reads TGCGCCAGCAGCCAAGACAGGGAAACAATGAGGCAGTTCTTC. Translation: CASSQDRETMRQFF.

The rearrangement links TRBV14 to TRBJ2-2; no clear D gene. Germline V gives CDR1 SGHDN, CDR2 FVKESK. V gave up 1 base and J gave up 0 bases, with 9 bases separating them. The CDR3 sequence is 16 residues long. CDR3: CASSQVLSANTGELFF. CDR3 nucleotide sequence: TGTGCCAGCAGCCAAGTTCTGAGCGCGAACACCGGGGAGCTGTTTTTT.

The V call is TRBV6-4, the J call TRBJ1-5; D is ambiguous. V shed 6 bases and J shed 3 bases, with 9 bases lying between them. This CDR3 has 13 amino acids. The germline gives CDR1 MRHNA, CDR2 SNTAGT. The DNA of the CDR3 is TGTGCCAGCAGCCAACAGCACAATCAGCCCCAGCATTTT. Its translation is CASSQQHNQPQHF.

The V call is TRBV24-1, the J call TRBJ2-5, with TRBD1 as a possible D gene (5 bases). The germline V gene has CDR1 KGHDR and CDR2 SFDVKD. V dropped 5 bases and J dropped 0 bases, with 12 bases sitting between them. The CDR3 length is 15 residues. The DNA for the CDR3 is TGTGCCACCAGTGCTACCGACAGAGACCAAGAGACCCAGTACTTC. Protein sequence: CATSATDRDQETQYF.

The chain couples TRBV7-9 to TRBJ2-1; the D is unclear. Germline V lookup: CDR1 SEHNR, CDR2 FQNEAQ (reference sequence). The CDR3 extends over 14 amino acids. Trimming shortened V by 5 bases and J by 5 bases, and 13 bases separated the two germline ends. This CDR3 is CASSRAQVHNEQFF. The CDR3, as DNA: TGTGCCAGCAGCCGAGCTCAGGTCCACAATGAGCAGTTCTTC. The whole variable domain, filled in from reference TRBV7-9 and TRBJ2-1, reads DTGVSQNPRHKITKRGQNVTFRCDPISEHNRLYWYRQTLGQGPEFLTYFQNEAQLEKSRLLSDRFSAERPKGSFSTLEIQRTEQGDSAMYLCASSRAQVHNEQFFGPGTRLTVL.

This clone is a singleton in its sample. This chain connects TRBV6-6 to TRBJ1-2; D may be TRBD1 (6 bases). Germline V gives CDR1 MNHNY, CDR2 SVGAGI (reference sequence). This CDR3 has 15 residues. V shed 1 base and J shed 2 bases, with 11 bases lying between them. The CDR3 DNA reads TGTGCCAGCAGTTACTACAGGGATGGGAACTATGGCTACACCTTC. Translation gives CASSYYRDGNYGYTF.

The chain has TRBV6-5 and TRBJ2-7; 7 bases are a match to TRBD1. V shed 6 bases, J shed 9 bases, and the junction held 14 bases outside the gene matches. The CDR3 is 14 residues long. The germline V gene encodes CDR1 MNHEY and CDR2 SVGAGI. CDR3 in DNA: TGTGCCAGCAGACCCTCAGGGACAGCTAATGGGCAGTACTTC. Its protein product is CASRPSGTANGQYF.

The chain uses TRBV10-3 and TRBJ1-1, with D hard to call. There are 17 residues in the CDR3. Germline V gene sequence: CDR1 ENHRY, CDR2 SYGVKD. The V and J ends lost 4 bases and 1 base respectively, with 19 bases between them. The CDR3 region is CAISGRPPWEANTEAFF. The DNA of the CDR3 is TGTGCCATCAGTGGCCGTCCGCCATGGGAGGCGAACACTGAAGCTTTCTTT.

This clone was counted between two and nine times. The V and J genes are TRBV7-8 and TRBJ1-2, with TRBD1 matching 7 bases. The length of the CDR3 is 15 residues. V dropped 1 base and J dropped 4; count of bases not matched to a gene: 6. In germline, CDR1 is SGHVS, CDR2 FQNEAQ. As DNA, the CDR3 is TGTGCCAGCAGCTTAGTGGGACAGAGAGCCTATGGCTACACCTTC. Translating it yields CASSLVGQRAYGYTF.

The V and J genes are TRBV5-1 and TRBJ2-3; no definite D call. The V gene lost 3 bases and the J gene lost 4 bases, with 3 bases spanning the gap. The CDR3 has 11 amino acids. CDR1 SGHRS and CDR2 YFSETQ come from the germline V gene. In DNA, the CDR3 is TGCGCCAGCAGCTCAGCAGATACGCAGTATTTT. This sequence encodes CASSSADTQYF.

This clone showed up just once. The chain employs TRBV23-1 and TRBJ2-3; a weak D match, TRBD2 (6 bases). TRBV23-1 is classed as an ORF, of uncertain function. The CDR3 runs 13 residues. V was pared by 4 bases and J by 6 bases, with 11 bases between. The CDR3: CASSRWGVDTQYF. The CDR3 DNA follows: TGCGCCAGCAGTCGTTGGGGGGTGGATACGCAGTATTTT.

The genes are TRBV6-5 and TRBJ1-4; D is ambiguous. V gave up 4 bases and J gave up 8 bases, with 14 bases separating them. The V gene's germline CDR1 is MNHEY and CDR2 SVGAGI. This CDR3 is 14 amino acids long. Written as DNA, the CDR3 is TGTGCCAGCAGTTTGGGTGGAGGATCGGAAAAACTGTTTTTT. It codes for CASSLGGGSEKLFF.

The rearrangement joins TRBV20-1 to TRBJ2-3, with 9 bases fitting TRBD1. The CDR3 is 14 amino acids. Germline loops: CDR1 DFQATT, CDR2 SNEGSKA (reference sequence). The V gene end was trimmed by 3 bases and the J gene end by 3 bases; junction bases not matched to a gene: 4. The CDR3 sequence: CSASGTGPTDTQYF. The CDR3 DNA sequence: TGCAGTGCTAGTGGGACAGGGCCTACAGATACGCAGTATTTT.

The chain carries TRBV7-8 and TRBJ2-7; 9 nucleotides align to TRBD2. The CDR3 has 14 residues. CDR1 is SGHVS, CDR2 FQNEAQ, per germline. Losses at the gene ends were 5 bases for V and 6 bases for J; bases not matched to a gene: 8. CDR3 in amino acids: CASSPRAGGGEQYF. CDR3 nucleotide sequence: TGTGCCAGCAGCCCGCGAGCGGGGGGAGGCGAGCAGTACTTC.

V is TRBV19 and J is TRBJ2-3; 11 positions agree with TRBD2. Looked up from germline, CDR1 is LNHDA and CDR2 is SQIVND (reference sequence). The CDR3 has 17 amino acids. The ends lost 0 bases at V and 5 bases at J; junction bases unmatched: 7. CDR3 sequence (DNA): TGTGCCAGTAGTATAGATCTACTAGCGGGGGAGGGAGATACGCAGTATTTT. Amino acids: CASSIDLLAGEGDTQYF.

This sequence joins TRBV27 and TRBJ1-2, with D perhaps TRBD1 (6 bases). CDR3 length: 14 residues. In germline, CDR1 is MNHEY, CDR2 SMNVEV (reference sequence). The V and J ends lost 4 bases and 5 bases respectively, with 14 bases between them. CDR3 amino acids: CASSSVDRLYGYTF. The CDR3 coding sequence is TGTGCCAGCAGTTCGGTGGACAGACTTTATGGCTACACCTTC.

This chain joins TRBV6-6 and TRBJ2-7; tentatively, D is TRBD2 (5 bases). Germline-derived CDR1 and CDR2 are MNHNY and SVGAGI (reference sequence). This CDR3 comprises 13 residues. Trimming left V 7 bases short and J 2 bases short, with 12 bases between. Written as DNA, the CDR3 is TGTGCCAGCACTAGTTCCGGGGCCTACGAGCAGTACTTC. Its protein product is CASTSSGAYEQYF.

The V and J genes are TRBV29-1 and TRBJ1-2, with a possible D match to TRBD1 (5 bases). This CDR3 is built from 16 residues. Germline CDR1 is SQVTM and CDR2 is ANQGSEA. V was pared by 4 bases and J by 0 bases, with 18 bases between. CDR3 residues: CSVAQVGVSANYGYTF. CDR3 in DNA: TGCAGCGTTGCACAGGTTGGGGTCTCAGCTAACTATGGCTACACCTTC.

This clone has just one count. The chain uses TRBV6-5 and TRBJ1-1; the D gene is possibly TRBD1 (5 bases). Germline CDR1 is MNHEY and CDR2 is SVGAGI. With 7 bases removed from V and 4 bases from J, the gap between germline ends came to 10 bases. CDR3 length: 12 amino acids. CDR3 amino acids: CASNGQSTEAFF. Here the CDR3 DNA reads TGTGCCAGCAACGGACAAAGCACTGAAGCTTTCTTT.

This clone was counted once. The rearrangement links TRBV19 to TRBJ1-1; D is ambiguous. The V gene lost 5 bases and the J gene lost 0 bases, with 13 bases spanning the gap. Germline V gene data show CDR1 as LNHDA and CDR2 as SQIVND (reference sequence). This CDR3 comprises 15 residues. DNA of the CDR3: TGTGCCAGTAGTGTACCCGGGGTGATGAACACTGAAGCTTTCTTT. Amino acid sequence: CASSVPGVMNTEAFF.

The rearrangement links TRBV7-8 to TRBJ1-1; 8 nucleotides agree with TRBD1. There are 14 residues in the CDR3. V lost 5 bases to trimming and J lost 5 bases; unmatched junction nucleotides: 7. Germline V CDR1 and CDR2: SGHVS, FQNEAQ. The CDR3 DNA reads TGTGCCAGCAGCAACACGACAGGGGAAACTGAAGCTTTCTTT. It translates to CASSNTTGETEAFF. The variable domain in full, completed from reference TRBV7-8 and TRBJ1-1, reads GAGVSQSPRYKVAKRGQDVALRCDPISGHVSLFWYQQALGQGPEFLTYFQNEAQLDKSGLPSDRFFAERPEGSVSTLKIQRTQQEDSAVYLCASSNTTGETEAFFGQGTRLTVV.

This clone is a singleton in its sample. The chain couples TRBV6-5 to TRBJ2-1; D is undetermined. Germline-derived CDR1 and CDR2 are MNHEY and SVGAGI. V was pared by 0 bases and J by 7 bases, with 10 bases between. This CDR3 comprises 14 residues. CDR3 bases: TGTGCCAGCAGTTACTCACTTGGTAATAATGAGCAGTTCTTC. It yields the protein CASSYSLGNNEQFF.